This T cell receptor beta chain was found in a study of spatial heterogeneity in lung cancer. Study context: Alpha-chain sequences were detected in numbers that were consistently lower than beta-chain sequences.

General observations from the study: Expanded intratumoral alpha and beta TCR counts tracked tumor mutation counts. Regional and ubiquitous nonsynonymous mutations were tracked by counts of regional and ubiquitous expanded TCRs, respectively.

TCR cDNA molecules were tagged individually, and each one carried a unique molecular identifier. In TCRdb, the 5' RACE reads were re-called with MiXCR into one record per CDR3 protein. Of about 14,000 distinct CDR3 sequences detected, 5.5% to 6% appear once; the ten largest clones hold 11%. With 5 bases removed from V and 6 bases from J, the gap between germline ends came to 14 bases. Germline CDR1 is DFQATT and CDR2 is SNEGSKA (reference sequence). This CDR3 has 13 residues. This clonotype was picked up many times. As yet, its antigen is unknown. A library made for alpha chains picked up this beta chain off target, so its size means little. This sample's time point: sample taken at primary tumor resection. Whole RNA, isolated from tumor, nontumor lung or frozen PBMC, was sequenced without prior sorting.

The receptor was isolated from a female donor with early-stage non-small cell lung cancer. The chain links TRBV20-1 to TRBJ1-5; D unclear. The sequences come from lung tumor tissue, collected at surgery. CDR3 region: CSAHQRGFQPQHF. The CDR3 coding sequence is TGCAGTGCTCACCAACGGGGATTTCAGCCCCAGCATTTT.